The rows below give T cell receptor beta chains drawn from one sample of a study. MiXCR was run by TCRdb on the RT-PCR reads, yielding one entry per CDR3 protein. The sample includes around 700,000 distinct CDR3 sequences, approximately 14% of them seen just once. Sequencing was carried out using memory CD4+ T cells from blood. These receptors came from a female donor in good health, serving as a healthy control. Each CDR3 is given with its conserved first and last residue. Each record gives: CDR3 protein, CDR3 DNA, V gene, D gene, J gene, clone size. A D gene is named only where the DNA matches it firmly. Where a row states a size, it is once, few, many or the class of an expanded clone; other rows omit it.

CSVDKVRDTLNEQFF TGCAGCGTTGACAAGGTCCGGGACACCCTCAATGAGCAGTTCTTC TRBV29-1 NA TRBJ2-1 many
CASSPQGFSWETQYF TGTGCCAGCTCACCGCAGGGGTTCTCTTGGGAGACCCAGTACTTC TRBV18 NA TRBJ2-5 NA
CASSSQDEAGAEQYF TGTGCCAGCAGCTCTCAGGACGAAGCGGGGGCCGAGCAGTACTTC TRBV7-2 TRBD2 TRBJ2-7 NA
CASSLERQRLAKNIQYF TGTGCCAGCAGCTTGGAGAGACAGAGACTAGCCAAAAACATTCAGTACTTC TRBV5-6 NA TRBJ2-4 NA
CAWGRQVGYGYTF TGTGCCTGGGGTAGACAGGTGGGGTATGGCTACACCTTC TRBV30 NA TRBJ1-2 NA
CSERGGQLVLAKNIQYF TGCAGCGAACGGGGCGGGCAGCTAGTGTTAGCCAAAAACATTCAGTACTTC TRBV29-1 NA TRBJ2-4 few
CATSRVSGAGGYTF TGTGCCACCAGCAGGGTTTCGGGGGCTGGGGGCTACACCTTC TRBV15 NA TRBJ1-2 NA
CASRGQGAYEQYF TGTGCCAGCAGGGGACAGGGGGCTTACGAGCAGTACTTC TRBV14 TRBD1 TRBJ2-7 many
CASSLGNGPQETQYF TGTGCCAGCAGCTTAGGAAATGGGCCCCAAGAGACCCAGTACTTC TRBV7-8 NA TRBJ2-5 NA
CASSLAQGPEAFF TGCGCCAGCAGCTTGGCCCAGGGGCCTGAAGCTTTCTTT TRBV5-1 NA TRBJ1-1 NA
CASRGDTSGNQPQHF TGTGCCAGCAGGGGAGATACGTCAGGCAATCAGCCCCAGCATTTT TRBV6-5 NA TRBJ1-5 many
CASSRAAGEYEQYF TGTGCCAGTAGTCGAGCAGCGGGGGAGTACGAGCAGTACTTC TRBV19 TRBD2 TRBJ2-7 few
CASRTPYEQYF TGTGCCAGCAGGACCCCCTACGAGCAGTACTTC TRBV6-5 NA TRBJ2-7 many
CSAHRGRTYEQYF TGCAGTGCCCACCGAGGGCGGACCTACGAGCAGTACTTC TRBV20-1 NA TRBJ2-7 many
CASILAGDGYTF TGTGCCAGCATTCTGGCTGGGGATGGCTACACCTTC TRBV2 NA TRBJ1-2 NA
CASSFGTLLATGELFF TGTGCCAGCAGCTTTGGGACTCTTCTAGCGACCGGGGAGCTGTTTTTT TRBV7-8 NA TRBJ2-2 NA
CASSRPGQGTDTQYF TGTGCCAGCAGTCGACCGGGACAGGGGACAGATACGCAGTATTTT TRBV27 TRBD1 TRBJ2-3 NA
CASSRDRVPDTQYF TGTGCCAGCAGTAGAGACAGGGTCCCAGATACGCAGTATTTT TRBV6-1 TRBD1 TRBJ2-3 NA
CASRHPYSQTEAFF TGTGCCAGCAGACACCCCTACTCACAAACTGAAGCTTTCTTT TRBV28 NA TRBJ1-1 NA
CSAEGGNQPQHF TGCAGTGCTGAGGGGGGCAATCAGCCCCAGCATTTT TRBV20-1 NA TRBJ1-5 NA
CASSQESLGGYTF TGTGCCAGCAGCCAAGAGTCGCTGGGGGGCTACACCTTC TRBV3-1 NA TRBJ1-2 NA
CATSRDSGSGSYEQFF TGTGCCACCAGCAGAGATTCGGGTAGCGGGAGTTATGAGCAGTTCTTC TRBV15 TRBD2 TRBJ2-1 few
CATSDTTSGGNIQYF TGTGCCACCAGTGATACCACTAGCGGGGGAAACATTCAGTACTTC TRBV24-1 TRBD2 TRBJ2-4 NA
CASSSPSTSGTYEQYF TGTGCCAGCAGTTCCCCCAGTACTAGCGGGACGTACGAGCAGTACTTC TRBV27 TRBD2 TRBJ2-7 few
CASSSSGHPADTQYF TGTGCCAGCAGCTCCTCGGGACATCCGGCAGATACGCAGTATTTT TRBV7-2 NA TRBJ2-3 many
CSVASDSTDTQYF TGCAGCGTTGCTAGCGACTCCACAGATACGCAGTATTTT TRBV29-1 NA TRBJ2-3 NA
CASSYSSRGPNEKLFF TGTGCCAGCAGTTACTCGAGTAGAGGTCCGAATGAAAAACTGTTTTTT TRBV6-5 NA TRBJ1-4 few
CASSLALAGGSSYNEQFF TGCGCCAGCAGCTTGGCCCTAGCGGGAGGGAGCTCCTACAATGAGCAGTTCTTC TRBV5-1 TRBD2 TRBJ2-1 NA
CASSLAGLYNEQFF TGCGCCAGCAGCTTAGCGGGACTTTACAATGAGCAGTTCTTC TRBV5-1 TRBD2 TRBJ2-1 many
CATSEGGTGLEETQYF TGTGCCACCAGTGAGGGGGGGACAGGGCTGGAAGAGACCCAGTACTTC TRBV24-1 TRBD1 TRBJ2-5 few
CASSFLGARGDEKLFF TGTGCCAGCAGTTTTCTTGGGGCCAGGGGGGATGAAAAACTGTTTTTT TRBV12-3/TRBV12-4 TRBD1 TRBJ1-4 NA
CASSVQDSNQPQHF TGTGCCAGCTCCGTACAAGATAGCAATCAGCCCCAGCATTTT TRBV18 NA TRBJ1-5 NA
CASSRRGAGGNTIYF TGTGCCAGCAGCCGACGAGGGGCAGGTGGAAACACCATATATTTT TRBV6-5 NA TRBJ1-3 NA
CASSRLRQGTNYEQYF TGTGCCAGCAGCCGACTGCGGCAGGGGACGAACTACGAGCAGTACTTC TRBV7-2 NA TRBJ2-7 many
CASSLSMDTQYF TGTGCCAGCAGCTTGAGTATGGATACGCAGTATTTT TRBV7-2 NA TRBJ2-3 NA
CASSYSSLTENTEAFF TGTGCCAGCAGTTACTCCTCATTGACGGAGAACACTGAAGCTTTCTTT TRBV6-5 NA TRBJ1-1 many
CASSLARRETQYF TGCGCCAGCAGCTTGGCCAGGCGCGAGACCCAGTACTTC TRBV5-1 NA TRBJ2-5 NA
CASSLQQGNEKLFF TGTGCCAGCAGCTTACAACAGGGAAATGAAAAACTGTTTTTT TRBV7-2 NA TRBJ1-4 NA
CASSYSDTALYNSPLHF TGTGCCAGCAGTTACTCCGATACAGCACTCTATAATTCACCCCTCCACTTT TRBV6-5 NA TRBJ1-6 few
CASSPWPTGKSYEQYF TGCGCCAGCAGTCCATGGCCTACAGGGAAATCCTACGAGCAGTACTTC TRBV4-1 NA TRBJ2-7 many
CASRVRSGSNYGYTF TGTGCCAGCAGAGTGAGGTCTGGATCTAACTATGGCTACACCTTC TRBV6-5 NA TRBJ1-2 NA
CASSIDREVGYTF TGTGCCAGCAGCATCGACAGGGAAGTTGGCTACACCTTC TRBV7-2 TRBD1 TRBJ1-2 NA
CASSLGSSGNTIYF TGTGCCAGCTCACTGGGGTCCTCTGGAAACACCATATATTTT TRBV18 NA TRBJ1-3 many
CASTDRPFGYGYTF TGTGCCAGCACGGACAGACCTTTCGGCTATGGCTACACCTTC TRBV6-5 NA TRBJ1-2 many
CASSYSIIAGTGKYEQYF TGTGCCAGCAGTTACTCAATAATAGCCGGGACAGGGAAGTACGAGCAGTACTTC TRBV6-5 TRBD1 TRBJ2-7 many
CASSRPQGALETQYF TGTGCCAGCAGTCGCCCCCAGGGGGCTTTGGAGACCCAGTACTTC TRBV7-2 TRBD1 TRBJ2-5 NA
CASSLRGAGQADTQYF TGTGCCAGCAGCCTAAGAGGGGCGGGACAGGCAGATACGCAGTATTTT TRBV7-2 TRBD1 TRBJ2-3 NA
CSATGTGVYGYTF TGCAGTGCTACCGGGACAGGGGTGTATGGCTACACCTTC TRBV20-1 TRBD1 TRBJ1-2 many
CATGQGRLNSPLHF TGTGCCACCGGGCAGGGTCGGTTAAATTCACCCCTCCACTTT TRBV10-3 NA TRBJ1-6 many